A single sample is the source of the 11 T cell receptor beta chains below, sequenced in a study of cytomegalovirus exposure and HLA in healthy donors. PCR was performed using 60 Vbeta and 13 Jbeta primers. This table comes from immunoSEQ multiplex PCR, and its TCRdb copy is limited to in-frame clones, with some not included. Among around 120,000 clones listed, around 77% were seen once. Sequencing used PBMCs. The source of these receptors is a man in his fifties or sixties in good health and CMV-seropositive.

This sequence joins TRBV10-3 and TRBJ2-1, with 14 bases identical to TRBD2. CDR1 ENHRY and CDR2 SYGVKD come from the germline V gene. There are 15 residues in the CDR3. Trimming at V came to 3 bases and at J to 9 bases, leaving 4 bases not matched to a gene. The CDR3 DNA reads TGTGCCATCAGTGATTTGGGACTAGCGGGAGTTGAGCAGTTCTTC. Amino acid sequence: CAISDLGLAGVEQFF.

CDR3 protein: CASSSGRVTDTQYF. CDR3 sequence (DNA): TGCGCCAGCAGCTCCGGGCGGGTGACAGATACGCAGTATTTT. The genes are TRBV4-1 and TRBJ2-3; weak D call: TRBD2 (5 bases). The V gene's germline CDR1 is MGHRA and CDR2 YSYEKL. Trimming pared 5 bases from V and 3 bases from J, leaving 12 bases between. The CDR3 length is 14 residues.

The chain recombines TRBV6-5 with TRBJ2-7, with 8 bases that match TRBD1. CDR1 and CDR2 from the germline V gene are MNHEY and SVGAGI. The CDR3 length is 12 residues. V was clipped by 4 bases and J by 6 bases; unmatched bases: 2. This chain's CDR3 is CASSFDRGEQYF. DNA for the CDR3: TGTGCCAGCAGTTTCGACAGGGGCGAGCAGTACTTC.

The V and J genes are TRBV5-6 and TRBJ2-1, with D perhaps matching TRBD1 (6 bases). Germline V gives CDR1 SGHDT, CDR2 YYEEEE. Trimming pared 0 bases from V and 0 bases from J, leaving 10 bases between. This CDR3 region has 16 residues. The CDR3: CASSLEGVRSYNEQFF. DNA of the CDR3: TGTGCCAGCAGCTTGGAGGGGGTTCGCTCCTACAATGAGCAGTTCTTC.

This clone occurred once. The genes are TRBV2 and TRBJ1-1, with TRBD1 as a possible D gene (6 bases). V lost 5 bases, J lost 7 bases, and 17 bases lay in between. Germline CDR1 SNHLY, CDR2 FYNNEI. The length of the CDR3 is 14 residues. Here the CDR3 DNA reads TGTGCCAGCAGTCCCACAGGGCCTCTCAGTGAAGCTTTCTTT. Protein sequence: CASSPTGPLSEAFF.

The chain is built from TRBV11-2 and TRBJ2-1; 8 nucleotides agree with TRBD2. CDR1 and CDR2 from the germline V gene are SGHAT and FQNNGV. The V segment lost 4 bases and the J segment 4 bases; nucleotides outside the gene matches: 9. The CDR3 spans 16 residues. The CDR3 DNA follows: TGTGCCAGCAGCTCCGTAGCGGGGCCCAGATACAATGAGCAGTTCTTC. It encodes CASSSVAGPRYNEQFF.

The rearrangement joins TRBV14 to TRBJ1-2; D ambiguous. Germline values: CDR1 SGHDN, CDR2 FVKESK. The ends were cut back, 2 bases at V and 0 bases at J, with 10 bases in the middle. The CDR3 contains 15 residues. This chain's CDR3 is CASSQTGRTNYGYTF. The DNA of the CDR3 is TGTGCCAGCAGCCAAACGGGGAGGACTAACTATGGCTACACCTTC.

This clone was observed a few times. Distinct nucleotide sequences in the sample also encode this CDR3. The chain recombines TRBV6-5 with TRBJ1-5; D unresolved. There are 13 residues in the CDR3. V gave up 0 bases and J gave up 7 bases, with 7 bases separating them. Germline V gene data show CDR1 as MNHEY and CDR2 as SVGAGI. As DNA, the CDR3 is TGTGCCAGCAGTTACTCAGGGAGGCAGCCCCAGCATTTT. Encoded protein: CASSYSGRQPQHF.

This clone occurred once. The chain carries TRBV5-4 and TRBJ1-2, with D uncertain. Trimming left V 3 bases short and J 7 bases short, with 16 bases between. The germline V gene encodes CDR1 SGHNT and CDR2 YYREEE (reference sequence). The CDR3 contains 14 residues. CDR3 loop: CASSSQDSLGGYTF. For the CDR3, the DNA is TGTGCCAGCAGCTCGCAGGACTCCCTGGGTGGCTACACCTTC.

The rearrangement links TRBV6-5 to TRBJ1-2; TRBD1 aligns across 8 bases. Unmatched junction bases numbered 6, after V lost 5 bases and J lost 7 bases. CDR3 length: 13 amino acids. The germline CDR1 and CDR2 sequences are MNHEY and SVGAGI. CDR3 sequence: CASSRGQGLGYTF. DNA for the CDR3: TGTGCCAGCAGTCGAGGACAGGGCCTTGGCTACACCTTC.

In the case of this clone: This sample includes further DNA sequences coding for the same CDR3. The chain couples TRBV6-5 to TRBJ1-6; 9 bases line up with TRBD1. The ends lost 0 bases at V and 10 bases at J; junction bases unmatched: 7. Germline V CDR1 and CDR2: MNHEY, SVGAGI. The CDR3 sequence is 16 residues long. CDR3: CASSYSLRDRASPLHF. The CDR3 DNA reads TGTGCCAGCAGTTACTCGTTAAGGGACAGGGCCTCACCCCTCCACTTT.